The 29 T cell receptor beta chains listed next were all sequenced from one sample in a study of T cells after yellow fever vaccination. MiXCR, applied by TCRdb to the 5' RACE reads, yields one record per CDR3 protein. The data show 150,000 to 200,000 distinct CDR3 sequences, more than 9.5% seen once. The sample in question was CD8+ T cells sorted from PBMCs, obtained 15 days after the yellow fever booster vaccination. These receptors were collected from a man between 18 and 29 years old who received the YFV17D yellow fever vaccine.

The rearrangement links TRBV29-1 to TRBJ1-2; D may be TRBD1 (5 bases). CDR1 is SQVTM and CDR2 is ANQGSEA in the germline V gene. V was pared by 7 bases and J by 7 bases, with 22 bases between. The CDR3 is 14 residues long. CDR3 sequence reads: CSAEMGDLVRGYTF. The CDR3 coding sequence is TGCAGCGCAGAGATGGGGGATCTCGTTCGTGGCTACACCTTC.

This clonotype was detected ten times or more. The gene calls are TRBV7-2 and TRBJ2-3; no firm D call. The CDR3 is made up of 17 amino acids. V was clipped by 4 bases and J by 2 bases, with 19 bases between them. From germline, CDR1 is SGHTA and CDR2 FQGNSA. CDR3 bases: TGTGCCAGCAGCTCCCACCTCCCGGACGGAGCCACAGATACGCAGTATTTT. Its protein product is CASSSHLPDGATDTQYF.

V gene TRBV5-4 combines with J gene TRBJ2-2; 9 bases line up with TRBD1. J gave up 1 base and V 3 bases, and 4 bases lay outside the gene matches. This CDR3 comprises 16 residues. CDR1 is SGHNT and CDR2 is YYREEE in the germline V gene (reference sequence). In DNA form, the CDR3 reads TGTGCCAGCAGCTCGCCGGGACAGGGGAACACCGGGGAGCTGTTTTTT. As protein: CASSSPGQGNTGELFF.

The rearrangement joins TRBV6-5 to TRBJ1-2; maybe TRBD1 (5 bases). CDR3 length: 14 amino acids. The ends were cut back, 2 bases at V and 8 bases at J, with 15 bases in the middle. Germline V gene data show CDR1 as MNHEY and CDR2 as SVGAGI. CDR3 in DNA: TGTGCCAGCAGTTACGGCGCCGAGGCAGGGGGCTACACCTTC. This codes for CASSYGAEAGGYTF.

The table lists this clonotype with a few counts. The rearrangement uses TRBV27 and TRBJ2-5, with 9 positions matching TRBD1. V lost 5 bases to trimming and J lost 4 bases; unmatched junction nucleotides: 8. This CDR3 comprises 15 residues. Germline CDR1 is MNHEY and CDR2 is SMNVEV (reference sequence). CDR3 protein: CASSSDRGGGETQYF. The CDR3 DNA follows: TGTGCCAGCAGTAGCGACAGGGGGGGAGGAGAGACCCAGTACTTC.

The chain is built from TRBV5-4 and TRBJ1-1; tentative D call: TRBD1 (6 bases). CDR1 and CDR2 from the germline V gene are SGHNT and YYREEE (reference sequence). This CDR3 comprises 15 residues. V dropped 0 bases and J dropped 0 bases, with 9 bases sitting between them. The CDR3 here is CASSLGQALNTEAFF. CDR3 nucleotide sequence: TGTGCCAGCAGCTTGGGACAGGCCTTGAACACTGAAGCTTTCTTT.

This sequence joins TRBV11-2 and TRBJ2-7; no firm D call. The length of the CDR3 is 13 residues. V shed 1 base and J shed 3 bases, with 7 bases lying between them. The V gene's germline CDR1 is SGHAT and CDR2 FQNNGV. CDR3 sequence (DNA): TGTGCCAGCAGCTTAGGCATGAACTACGAGCAGTACGTC. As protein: CASSLGMNYEQYV.

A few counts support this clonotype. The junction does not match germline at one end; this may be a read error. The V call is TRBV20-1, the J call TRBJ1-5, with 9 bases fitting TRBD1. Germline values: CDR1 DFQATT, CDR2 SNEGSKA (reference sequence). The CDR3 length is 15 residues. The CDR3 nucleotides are TGCAGTGCTATTTATTTGGGACAGGGAGTTCCCGGGGGGTATTTT. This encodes CSAIYLGQGVPGGYF.

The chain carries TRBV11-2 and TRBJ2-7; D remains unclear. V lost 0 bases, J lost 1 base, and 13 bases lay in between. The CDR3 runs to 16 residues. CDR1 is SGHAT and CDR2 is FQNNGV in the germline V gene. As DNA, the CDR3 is TGTGCCAGCAGCTTAGATCCCCTGACGGGTTCCTACGAGCAGTACTTC. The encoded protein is CASSLDPLTGSYEQYF.

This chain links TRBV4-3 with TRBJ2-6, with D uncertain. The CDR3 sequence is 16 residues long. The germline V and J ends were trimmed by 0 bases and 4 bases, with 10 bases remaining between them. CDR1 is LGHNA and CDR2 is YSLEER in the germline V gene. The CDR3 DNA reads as TGCGCCAGCAGCCAAGATGGTGAGAGCGGGGCCAACGTCCTGACTTTC. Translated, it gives CASSQDGESGANVLTF.

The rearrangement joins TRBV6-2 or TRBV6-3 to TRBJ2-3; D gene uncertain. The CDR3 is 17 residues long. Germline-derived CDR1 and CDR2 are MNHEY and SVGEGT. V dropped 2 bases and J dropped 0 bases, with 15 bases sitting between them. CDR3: CASSYETRKTSTDTQYF. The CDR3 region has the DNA TGTGCCAGCAGTTACGAGACTCGTAAAACTAGCACAGATACGCAGTATTTT.

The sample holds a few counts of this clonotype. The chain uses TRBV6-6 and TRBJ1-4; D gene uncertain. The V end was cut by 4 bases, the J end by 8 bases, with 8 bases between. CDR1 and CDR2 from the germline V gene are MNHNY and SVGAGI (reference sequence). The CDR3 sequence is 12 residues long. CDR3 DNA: TGTGCCAGCAGTTTCACGAGGGAAAAACTGTTTTTT. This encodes CASSFTREKLFF.

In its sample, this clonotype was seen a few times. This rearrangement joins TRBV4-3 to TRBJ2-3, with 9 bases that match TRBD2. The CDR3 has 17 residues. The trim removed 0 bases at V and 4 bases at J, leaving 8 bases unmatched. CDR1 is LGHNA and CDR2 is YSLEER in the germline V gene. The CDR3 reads CASSQEVGRGGPDTQYF. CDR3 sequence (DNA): TGCGCCAGCAGCCAAGAGGTTGGGCGGGGGGGTCCAGATACGCAGTATTTT.

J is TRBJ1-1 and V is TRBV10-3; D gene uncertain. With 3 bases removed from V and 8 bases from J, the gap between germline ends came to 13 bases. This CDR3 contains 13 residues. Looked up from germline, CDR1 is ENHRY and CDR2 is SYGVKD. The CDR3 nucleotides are TGTGCCATCAGTGACCTGACCGGGCGGGAAGCTTTCTTT. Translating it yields CAISDLTGREAFF.

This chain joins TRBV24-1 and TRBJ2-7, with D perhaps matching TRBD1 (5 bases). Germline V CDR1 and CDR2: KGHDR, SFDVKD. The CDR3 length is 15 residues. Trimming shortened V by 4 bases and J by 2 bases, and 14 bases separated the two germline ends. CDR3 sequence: CATSENQGSPYEQYV. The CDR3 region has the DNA TGTGCCACCAGTGAGAACCAGGGATCCCCCTACGAGCAGTACGTC.

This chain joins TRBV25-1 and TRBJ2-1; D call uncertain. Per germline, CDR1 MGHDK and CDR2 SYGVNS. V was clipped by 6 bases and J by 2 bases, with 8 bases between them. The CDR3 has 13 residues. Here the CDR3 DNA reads TGTGCCAGCAGCGGACGAGCCTACAATGAGCAGTTCTTC. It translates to CASSGRAYNEQFF.

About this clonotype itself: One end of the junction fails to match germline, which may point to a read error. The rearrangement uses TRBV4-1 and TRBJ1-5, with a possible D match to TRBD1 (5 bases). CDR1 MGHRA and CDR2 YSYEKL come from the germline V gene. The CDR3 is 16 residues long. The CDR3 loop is CASSPIETALYQPKHF. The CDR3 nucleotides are TGCGCCAGCAGCCCTATCGAGACAGCGTTGTATCAGCCCAAGCATTTT.

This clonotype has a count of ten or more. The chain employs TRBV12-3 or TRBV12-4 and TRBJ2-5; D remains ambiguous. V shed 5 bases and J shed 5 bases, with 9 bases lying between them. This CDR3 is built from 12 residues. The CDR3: CASSPGPETQYF. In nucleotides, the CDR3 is TGTGCCAGCAGTCCCGGACCCGAGACCCAGTACTTC.

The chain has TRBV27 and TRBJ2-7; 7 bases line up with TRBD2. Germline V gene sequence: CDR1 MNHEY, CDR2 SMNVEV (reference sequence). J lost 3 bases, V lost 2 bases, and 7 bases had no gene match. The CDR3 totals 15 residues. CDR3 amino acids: CASSLRGGGGYEQYF. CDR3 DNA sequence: TGTGCCAGCAGTTTAAGAGGTGGCGGGGGCTACGAGCAGTACTTC.

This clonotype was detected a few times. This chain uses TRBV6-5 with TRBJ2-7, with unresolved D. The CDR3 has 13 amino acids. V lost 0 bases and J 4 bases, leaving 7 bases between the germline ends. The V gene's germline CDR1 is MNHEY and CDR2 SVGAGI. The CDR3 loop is CASSYSLEYEQYF. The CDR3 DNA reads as TGTGCCAGCAGTTACTCGCTAGAGTACGAGCAGTACTTC.

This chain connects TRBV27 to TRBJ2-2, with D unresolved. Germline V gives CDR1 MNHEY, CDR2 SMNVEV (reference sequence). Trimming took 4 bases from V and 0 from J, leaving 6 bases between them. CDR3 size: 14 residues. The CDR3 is CASSWVSNTGELFF. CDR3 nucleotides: TGTGCCAGCAGTTGGGTTTCGAACACCGGGGAGCTGTTTTTT.

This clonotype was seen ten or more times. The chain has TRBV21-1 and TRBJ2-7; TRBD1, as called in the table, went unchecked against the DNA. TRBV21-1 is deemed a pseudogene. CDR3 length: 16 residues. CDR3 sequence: CASSGGHRGSSYEQYV. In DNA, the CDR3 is TGTGCCAGCAGCGGGGGACACCGGGGAAGCTCCTACGAGCAGTACGTC.

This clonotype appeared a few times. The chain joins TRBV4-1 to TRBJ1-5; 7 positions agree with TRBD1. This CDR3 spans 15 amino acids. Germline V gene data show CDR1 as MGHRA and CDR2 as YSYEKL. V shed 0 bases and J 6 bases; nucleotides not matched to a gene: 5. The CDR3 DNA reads TGCGCCAGCAGCCAAGAAGGGACAGCCGGTCAGCCCCAGCATTTT. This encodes CASSQEGTAGQPQHF.

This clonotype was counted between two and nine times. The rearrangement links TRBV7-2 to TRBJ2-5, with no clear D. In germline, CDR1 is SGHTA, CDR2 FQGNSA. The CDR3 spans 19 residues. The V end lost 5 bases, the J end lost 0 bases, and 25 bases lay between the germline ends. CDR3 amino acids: CASSPPLVPRLQYQETQYF. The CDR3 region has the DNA TGTGCCAGCAGCCCCCCCTTGGTGCCTAGGTTGCAGTACCAAGAGACCCAGTACTTC.

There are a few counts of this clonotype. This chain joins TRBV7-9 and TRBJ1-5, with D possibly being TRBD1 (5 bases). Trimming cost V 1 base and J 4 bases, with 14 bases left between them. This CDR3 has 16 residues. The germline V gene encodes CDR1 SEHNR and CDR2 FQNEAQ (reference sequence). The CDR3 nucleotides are TGTGCCAGCAGCTTAGGGCGGGGCCCGGGGAATCAGCCCCAGCATTTT. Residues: CASSLGRGPGNQPQHF.

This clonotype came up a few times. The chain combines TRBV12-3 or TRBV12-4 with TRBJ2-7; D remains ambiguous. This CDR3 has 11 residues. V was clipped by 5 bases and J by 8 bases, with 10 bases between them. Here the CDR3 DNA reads TGTGCCAGCAGTCCCTCTACCAAGCAGTACTTC. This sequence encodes CASSPSTKQYF.

The CDR3 coding sequence is TGTGCCAGCACCCCCTTCACTAGCGGCCAAGAGACCCAGTACTTC. Protein product: CASTPFTSGQETQYF. The rearrangement joins TRBV6-5 to TRBJ2-5; 8 nucleotides line up with TRBD2. CDR3 length equals 15 residues. CDR1 is MNHEY and CDR2 is SVGAGI in the germline V gene. J was trimmed by 1 base and V by 7 bases; bases with no gene match: 8.

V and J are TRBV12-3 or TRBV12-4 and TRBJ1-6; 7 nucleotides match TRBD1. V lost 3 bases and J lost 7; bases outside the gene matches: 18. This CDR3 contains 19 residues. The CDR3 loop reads CASSFEAGGSGWNNSPLHF. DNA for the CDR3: TGTGCCAGCAGTTTTGAGGCAGGGGGTTCTGGTTGGAACAATTCACCCCTCCACTTT.

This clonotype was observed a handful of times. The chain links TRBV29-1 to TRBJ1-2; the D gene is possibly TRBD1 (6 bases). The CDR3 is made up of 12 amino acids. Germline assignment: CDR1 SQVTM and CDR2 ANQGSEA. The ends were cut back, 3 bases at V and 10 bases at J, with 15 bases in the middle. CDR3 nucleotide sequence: TGCAGCGTTGAGGAACAGGGAGACCACTACACCTTC. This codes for CSVEEQGDHYTF.